Shown below are 17 T cell receptor beta chains from a single sample sequenced in a study of OX40 agonist ivuxolimab in advanced cancers. This table comes from immunoSEQ multiplex PCR, and its TCRdb copy is limited to in-frame clones, with some not included. The table records 150,000 to 190,000 clones, 94% of them present only once. The material was CD4+ or CD8+ T cells sorted from blood, obtained in a trial of the OX40 agonist ivuxolimab. The source of these receptors is an adult with an advanced solid tumor such as melanoma, head and neck, liver or kidney cancer.

On this clone itself: Within the sample, other DNA sequences also encode this same CDR3. The CDR3 is CASSIVGQGSHEQYF. As DNA, the CDR3 is TGTGCCAGTAGTATTGTCGGACAGGGTTCCCACGAGCAGTACTTC. The chain has TRBV19 and TRBJ2-7; TRBD1 matches at 8 bases. The CDR3 runs 15 residues. With V trimmed by 3 bases and J by 5 bases, 9 bases remained unmatched. CDR1 is LNHDA and CDR2 is SQIVND in the germline V gene (reference sequence).

In this sample, this clone turned up a few times. The chain recombines TRBV18 with TRBJ1-6; the D is unclear. Germline values: CDR1 KGHSH, CDR2 LQKENI. V was cut by 2 bases and J by 10 bases, with 9 bases left in between. The CDR3 contains 13 residues. The CDR3 sequence is CASSPSRESPLHF. CDR3 coding DNA: TGTGCCAGCTCACCAAGTCGGGAGTCACCCCTCCACTTT.

This chain uses TRBV5-1 with TRBJ2-1, with a possible D match to TRBD2 (5 bases). With 0 bases removed from V and 8 bases from J, the gap between germline ends came to 12 bases. The CDR3 runs 14 residues. CDR1 SGHRS and CDR2 YFSETQ come from the germline V gene. CDR3 loop: CASSLAGNWDEQFF. CDR3 bases: TGCGCCAGCAGCTTGGCCGGGAATTGGGATGAGCAGTTCTTC.

This rearrangement joins TRBV4-3 to TRBJ2-3; 7 bases are shared with TRBD1. Losses at the gene ends were 3 bases for V and 1 base for J; bases not matched to a gene: 7. CDR3 length: 16 residues. Germline CDR1 and CDR2: LGHNA and YSLEER. The CDR3 DNA sequence: TGCGCCAGCAGCCAGGGGCAGGGGGAAGGCACAGATACGCAGTATTTT. The encoded protein is CASSQGQGEGTDTQYF.

CDR3 nucleotide sequence: TGTGCCTCCACACCCAACCCCTCTGGGGCCAACGTCCTGACTTTC. This gives the protein CASTPNPSGANVLTF. The J gene is TRBJ2-6, the V gene TRBV2, with D hard to call. The length of the CDR3 is 15 residues. Per the germline V gene, CDR1 is SNHLY and CDR2 is FYNNEI. The V end lost 11 bases, the J end lost 0 bases, and 14 bases lay between the germline ends. The variable domain in full, with the rest retrieved from reference TRBV2 and TRBJ2-6, is EPEVTQTPSHQVTQMGQEVILRCVPISNHLYFYWYRQILGQKVEFLVSFYNNEISEKSEIFDDQFSVERPDGSNFTLKIRSTKLEDSAMYFCASTPNPSGANVLTFGAGSRLTVL.

CDR3 bases: TGTGCGCGGGCGCCGAGCTCCTACAATGAGCAGTTCTTC. Translation gives CARAPSSYNEQFF. The rearrangement links TRBV30 to TRBJ2-1; perhaps TRBD2 as D (5 bases). The germline V gene has CDR1 GTSNPN and CDR2 SVGIG (reference sequence). The CDR3 runs 13 residues.

This clone has just one count. The V gene is TRBV5-1, the J gene TRBJ2-5, with D tentatively TRBD1 (7 bases). Germline V gives CDR1 SGHRS, CDR2 YFSETQ. Trimming cost V 0 bases and J 5 bases, with 20 bases left between them. This CDR3 is built from 17 residues. In DNA form, the CDR3 reads TGCGCCAGCAGCTTGGAGGGACGGACAGGCCGGGGGGAGACCCAGTACTTC. It encodes CASSLEGRTGRGETQYF.

The rearrangement joins TRBV7-2 to TRBJ1-4, with a weak D call TRBD1 (5 bases). CDR1 and CDR2 from the germline V gene are SGHTA and FQGNSA. The CDR3 covers 15 residues. Trimming left V 4 bases short and J 0 bases short, with 9 bases between. The CDR3 bases are TGTGCCAGCAGCTCCGCCAGGGCAACTAATGAAAAACTGTTTTTT. Protein sequence: CASSSARATNEKLFF.

The chain is built from TRBV27 and TRBJ2-5; the match to TRBD2 covers 12 bases. V trimming: 3 bases; J trimming: 2 bases; junction bases outside the gene matches: 10. The CDR3 covers 18 residues. Germline loops: CDR1 MNHEY, CDR2 SMNVEV (reference sequence). The CDR3 sequence is CASSFRLAGAPLQETQYF. The CDR3 DNA reads as TGTGCCAGCAGTTTCCGACTAGCGGGGGCCCCCCTTCAAGAGACCCAGTACTTC.

The V and J genes are TRBV7-2 and TRBJ2-7; D is tentatively TRBD1 or TRBD2 (5 bases each). Looked up from germline, CDR1 is SGHTA and CDR2 is FQGNSA. V lost 8 bases, J lost 3 bases, and 14 bases lay in between. The CDR3 spans 13 residues. For the CDR3, the DNA is TGTGCCAGCCGACTCCGGGACGGCTACGAGCAGTACTTC. Translating it yields CASRLRDGYEQYF. Looking up the rest from reference TRBV7-2 and TRBJ2-7 gives the full variable domain: GAGVSQSPSNKVTEKGKDVELRCDPISGHTALYWYRQSLGQGLEFLIYFQGNSAPDKSGLPSDRFSAERTGGSVSTLTIQRTQQEDSAVYLCASRLRDGYEQYFGPGTRLTVT.

This clone was seen once. The CDR3 DNA follows: TGTGCCAGCAGTGAATCCGTGGGAGGGCCTGGGGAGACCCAGTACTTC. Translation: CASSESVGGPGETQYF. The chain recombines TRBV25-1 with TRBJ2-5; 7 nucleotides align to TRBD2. Germline V lookup: CDR1 MGHDK, CDR2 SYGVNS. V lost 1 base and J lost 5; bases outside the gene matches: 10. CDR3 length: 16 amino acids.

This chain uses TRBV6-6 with TRBJ1-1; D call uncertain. The CDR3 has 14 amino acids. The ends were cut back, 2 bases at V and 0 bases at J, with 7 bases in the middle. From germline, CDR1 is MNHNY and CDR2 SVGAGI (reference sequence). The CDR3 loop is CASSYLGLNTEAFF. The CDR3 DNA reads as TGTGCCAGCAGTTACCTTGGGCTGAACACTGAAGCTTTCTTT.

V gene TRBV19 combines with J gene TRBJ1-5; the D is unclear. V lost 1 base, J lost 5 bases, and 6 bases lay in between. The CDR3 has 13 amino acids. Germline V gene data show CDR1 as LNHDA and CDR2 as SQIVND (reference sequence). CDR3: CASSIAPHQPQHF. The CDR3 nucleotides read TGTGCCAGTAGTATAGCTCCTCATCAGCCCCAGCATTTT. The entire variable domain, with the rest obtained from reference TRBV19 and TRBJ1-5, is as follows: DGGITQSPKYLFRKEGQNVTLSCEQNLNHDAMYWYRQDPGQGLRLIYYSQIVNDFQKGDIAEGYSVSREKKESFPLTVTSAQKNPTAFYLCASSIAPHQPQHFGDGTRLSIL.

In nucleotides, the CDR3 is TGCGCCAGCAGCCTCTCAGGTGTTGGTAATTCACCCCTCCACTTT. This translates into CASSLSGVGNSPLHF. The J gene is TRBJ1-6, the V gene TRBV5-1; D remains unclear. This CDR3 comprises 15 residues. Looked up from germline, CDR1 is SGHRS and CDR2 is YFSETQ. The ends were cut back, 4 bases at V and 6 bases at J, with 14 bases in the middle.

This chain joins TRBV5-4 and TRBJ1-2, with TRBD1 matching 9 bases. Germline V lookup: CDR1 SGHNT, CDR2 YYREEE (reference sequence). The CDR3 spans 15 residues. Trimming took 4 bases from V and 3 from J; bases not matched to a gene: 7. The CDR3 here is CASSEKTGGDYGYTF. Here the CDR3 DNA reads TGTGCCAGCAGCGAAAAGACAGGGGGAGACTATGGCTACACCTTC.

This chain links TRBV6-5 with TRBJ2-5, with D maybe TRBD2 (6 bases). Looked up from germline, CDR1 is MNHEY and CDR2 is SVGAGI. Trimming stripped 2 bases from V and 1 base from J, with 14 bases between. The CDR3 totals 16 residues. The CDR3 loop reads CASSYNGGAIQETQYF. CDR3 coding DNA: TGTGCCAGCAGTTACAACGGGGGTGCGATCCAAGAGACCCAGTACTTC.

The chain combines TRBV25-1 with TRBJ2-5; D remains unclear. The V end was cut by 3 bases, the J end by 5 bases, with 13 bases between. From germline, CDR1 is MGHDK and CDR2 SYGVNS. The CDR3 spans 14 residues. The CDR3 sequence: CASSDDGRGETQYF. The CDR3 region has the DNA TGTGCCAGCAGTGACGACGGCCGCGGCGAGACCCAGTACTTC.